This T cell receptor (beta chain) was observed in a study of CD8 T cells in ankylosing spondylitis. Quantitative barcoded 5'-RACE was used to prepare TCR beta libraries. One entry per CDR3 protein results from TCRdb running MiXCR on the 5' RACE reads. The repertoire consists of about 230,000 distinct CDR3 sequences, with under 8.5% occurring once and the leading ten covering 4.5% to 5%. Whole-study findings and limits: Matched ankylosing spondylitis synovial fluid reportedly contained a significantly enriched population of disease-linked clones. A TCR beta motif of about eight highly homologous variants appeared characteristic of ankylosing spondylitis blood.

This CDR3 spans 13 amino acids. V lost 2 bases and J 3 bases, leaving 8 bases between the germline ends. Germline V gives CDR1 SGHTA, CDR2 FQGNSA. This clonotype appeared a few times. Its target is unknown. The chain uses TRBV7-2 and TRBJ2-7; D unclear. The sample taken for sequencing was blood, either unsorted or a sorted T cell fraction (not recorded which). The TCR was taken from a female donor with ankylosing spondylitis or in good health (not recorded which). Here the CDR3 DNA reads TGTGCCAGCAGCTTAACAAGATACTACGAGCAGTACTTC. Translation gives CASSLTRYYEQYF.